These 12 T cell receptor beta chains came from one sample sequenced in a study of T-cell memory formation after mild COVID-19. TCRdb called the 5' RACE reads again in MiXCR, with one record for every CDR3 protein. The sample yields hundreds of thousands of distinct CDR3 sequences, roughly 20% seen once. The sample comprised PBMCs or a T cell subset sorted from them (not recorded which). These receptors were obtained from an adult woman who had mild COVID-19 (a few samples of this study predate the infection). Cell type and time point are not known.

This clonotype was detected only a few times. The chain couples TRBV12-3 or TRBV12-4 to TRBJ2-1, with TRBD2 matching over 12 bases. The V segment lost 5 bases and the J segment 7 bases; nucleotides outside the gene matches: 9. This CDR3 region has 16 residues. DNA of the CDR3: TGTGCCAGCAGTCGTAACCCTAGCGGGAGGGGGAATGAGCAGTTCTTC. This gives the protein CASSRNPSGRGNEQFF.

The CDR3 DNA is TGTGCCAGCAGCTTAGAAGTCAGGGGGTGGGTAGGAAACTCTGAAGCTTTCTTT. Its protein is CASSLEVRGWVGNSEAFF. The V gene is TRBV7-8, the J gene TRBJ1-1, with TRBD1 matching over 7 bases. V gave up 1 base and J gave up 6 bases; unmatched junction bases: 17. The V gene's germline CDR1 is SGHVS and CDR2 FQNEAQ. This CDR3 is 18 amino acids long.

The J gene is TRBJ1-6, the V gene TRBV11-3; 7 bases are a match to TRBD1. Trimming took 1 base from V and 8 from J; bases not matched to a gene: 11. CDR3 size: 17 residues. Germline CDR1 reads SGHNT; CDR2 reads YENEEA. CDR3 nucleotide sequence: TGTGCCAGCAGCTTAGGGGACAGCGCTGATATTCATTCACCCCTCCACTTT. As protein: CASSLGDSADIHSPLHF.

The rearrangement joins TRBV15 to TRBJ1-4; 9 bases are a match to TRBD1. With V trimmed by 3 bases and J by 6 bases, 5 bases remained unmatched. This CDR3 comprises 15 residues. Germline V gene data show CDR1 as LNHNV and CDR2 as YYDKDF (reference sequence). CDR3 nucleotides: TGTGCCACCAGCAGGCCGGGACAGGGACATGAAAAACTGTTTTTT. It codes for CATSRPGQGHEKLFF. Full variable domain (remainder filled in from reference TRBV15 and TRBJ1-4): DAMVIQNPRYQVTQFGKPVTLSCSQTLNHNVMYWYQQKSSQAPKLLFHYYDKDFNNEADTPDNFQSRRPNTSFCFLDIRSPGLGDTAMYLCATSRPGQGHEKLFFGSGTQLSVL.

V and J are TRBV4-1 and TRBJ2-3; 13 nucleotides align to TRBD2. Looked up from germline, CDR1 is MGHRA and CDR2 is YSYEKL. This CDR3 comprises 15 residues. V lost 4 bases to trimming and J lost 6 bases; unmatched junction nucleotides: 4. CDR3 nucleotides: TGCGCCAGCAGCCCCGGGACTAGCGGGGTTGATACGCAGTATTTT. Translated, it gives CASSPGTSGVDTQYF.

DNA for the CDR3: TGTGCCTGGGACGAAAGCAGTAATCAGCCCCAGCATTTT. Residues: CAWDESSNQPQHF. The chain links TRBV30 to TRBJ1-5; D is ambiguous. CDR1 is GTSNPN, CDR2 SVGIG, per germline (reference sequence). The CDR3 extends over 13 amino acids. Trimming took 5 bases from V and 4 from J, leaving 12 bases between them.

This clonotype has only a few counts. The rearrangement joins TRBV18 to TRBJ1-3; no firm D call. The V gene lost 6 bases and the J gene lost 0 bases, with 9 bases spanning the gap. The germline gives CDR1 KGHSH, CDR2 LQKENI. This CDR3 contains 14 residues. The CDR3 DNA sequence: TGTGCCAGCTCGCCGGGCCGCTCTGGAAACACCATATATTTT. Its translation is CASSPGRSGNTIYF.

This clonotype appeared a few times. The rearrangement uses TRBV4-1 and TRBJ1-2, with D perhaps matching TRBD1 (5 bases). This CDR3 region has 13 residues. V was shortened by 2 bases and J by 4 bases, with 8 bases between the two germline ends. The V gene's germline CDR1 is MGHRA and CDR2 YSYEKL. CDR3 nucleotide sequence: TGCGCCAGCAGCCAAATCGGGGCCTATGGCTACACCTTC. It yields the protein CASSQIGAYGYTF.

The chain couples TRBV7-3 to TRBJ2-3, with 15 bases identical to TRBD2. Germline assignment: CDR1 SGHTA and CDR2 FQGTGA. J gave up 5 bases and V 5 bases, and 8 bases lay outside the gene matches. This CDR3 has 17 amino acids. CDR3 region: CASSVPGLAGGKDTQYF. CDR3 sequence (DNA): TGTGCCAGCAGCGTTCCGGGACTAGCGGGAGGAAAAGATACGCAGTATTTT.

The chain is built from TRBV7-3 and TRBJ1-1; TRBD1 is a possible D gene (6 bases). The CDR3 runs to 16 residues. The ends were cut back, 3 bases at V and 0 bases at J, with 14 bases in the middle. Germline-derived CDR1 and CDR2 are SGHTA and FQGTGA. The CDR3 region is CASSLTSGTLNTEAFF. Here the CDR3 DNA reads TGTGCCAGCAGCTTGACATCCGGGACATTGAACACTGAAGCTTTCTTT.

This clonotype was detected only a few times. The chain combines TRBV24-1 with TRBJ1-1, with unresolved D. This CDR3 has 13 residues. CDR1 is KGHDR, CDR2 SFDVKD, per germline. V was trimmed by 5 bases and J by 1 base, leaving 7 bases between them. CDR3 region: CATSVPGNTEAFF. The CDR3 DNA reads TGTGCCACCAGTGTCCCAGGGAACACTGAAGCTTTCTTT.

This clonotype has more than one count but fewer than ten. The CDR3 is CASSLTRGPGDRLNTEAFF. CDR3 in DNA: TGTGCCAGCAGCTTAACTCGGGGACCGGGGGACCGATTGAACACTGAAGCTTTCTTT. The V call is TRBV7-3, the J call TRBJ1-1; possible D gene TRBD1, 5 bases. Germline CDR1 is SGHTA and CDR2 is FQGTGA. The CDR3 contains 19 residues. V dropped 0 bases and J dropped 0 bases, with 20 bases sitting between them.